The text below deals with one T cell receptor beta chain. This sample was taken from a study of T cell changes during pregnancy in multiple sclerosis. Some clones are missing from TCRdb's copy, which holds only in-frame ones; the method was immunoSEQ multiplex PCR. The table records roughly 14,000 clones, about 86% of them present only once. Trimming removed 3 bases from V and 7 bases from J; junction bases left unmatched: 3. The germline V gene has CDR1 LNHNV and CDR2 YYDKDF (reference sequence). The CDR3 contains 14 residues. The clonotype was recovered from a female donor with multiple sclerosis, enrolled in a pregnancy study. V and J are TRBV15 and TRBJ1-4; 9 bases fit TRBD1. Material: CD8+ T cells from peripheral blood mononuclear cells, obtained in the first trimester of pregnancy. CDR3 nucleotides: TGTGCCACCAGCAGGGACAGGGGCCTTGAAAAACTGTTTTTT. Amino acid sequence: CATSRDRGLEKLFF. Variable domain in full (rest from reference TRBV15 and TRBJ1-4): DAMVIQNPRYQVTQFGKPVTLSCSQTLNHNVMYWYQQKSSQAPKLLFHYYDKDFNNEADTPDNFQSRRPNTSFCFLDIRSPGLGDTAMYLCATSRDRGLEKLFFGSGTQLSVL.